The following is a T cell receptor (beta chain) sequence with its context. The data originate from a study of response to subunit inactivated influenza vaccine. The CDR3 has 16 amino acids. The V gene lost 4 bases and the J gene lost 3 bases, with 18 bases spanning the gap. Germline CDR1 is SGDLS and CDR2 is YYNGEE. TCRdb re-analysed the RT-PCR reads in MiXCR, keeping a single row per CDR3 protein. The data show roughly 550,000 distinct CDR3 sequences, with under 30% seen just once and approximately 2.9% held by the top ten. The data also belong to a second study, concerning T cells expressing NK-cell markers. That study reports: With UMIs, 5'RACE template switching was used to make TCR beta cDNA. An anti-gamma-delta TCR antibody confined sorting to alpha-beta TCR T cells across several of the experiments. Of the CD8+ T cell pool in about 6 donors, roughly 1.0-8% was accounted for by dominant NKG2C+ clonotypes. No clear determination of HCMV specificity was made for expanded NKG2C+ T cell clones.

The sequenced sample was CD4+ T cells sorted from PBMCs, obtained about 12 days after vaccination. The chain uses TRBV9 and TRBJ2-3, with a tentative D call TRBD2 (6 bases). This TCR derives from a man aged 50 to 60 who received an inactivated influenza vaccine. CDR3 sequence (DNA): TGTGCCAGCAGCCCCCAAGGCGCGGGGTTTACAGATACGCAGTATTTT. Encoded protein: CASSPQGAGFTDTQYF.